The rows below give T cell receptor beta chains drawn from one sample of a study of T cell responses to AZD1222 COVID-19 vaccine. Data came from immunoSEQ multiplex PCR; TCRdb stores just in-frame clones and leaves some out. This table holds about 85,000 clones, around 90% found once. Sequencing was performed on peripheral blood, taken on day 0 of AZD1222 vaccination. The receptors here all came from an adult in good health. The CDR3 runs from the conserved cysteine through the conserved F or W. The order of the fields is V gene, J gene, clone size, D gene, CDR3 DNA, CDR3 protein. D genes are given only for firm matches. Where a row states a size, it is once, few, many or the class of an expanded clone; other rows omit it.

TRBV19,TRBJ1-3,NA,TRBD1,TGTGCCAGTAAACGGACAGGGGATAAATCAGGAAACACCATATATTTT,CASKRTGDKSGNTIYF
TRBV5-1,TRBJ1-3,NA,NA,TGCGCCAGCAGTATAGGGTTCGATGGAAACACCATATATTTT,CASSIGFDGNTIYF
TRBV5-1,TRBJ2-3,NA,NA,TGCGCCAGCAGCGTAGACAGTAGTCGCACAGATACGCAGTATTTT,CASSVDSSRTDTQYF
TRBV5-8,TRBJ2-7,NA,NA,TGTGCCAGCAGCTTGGGCATTGGGGAGAACTACGAGCAGTACTTC,CASSLGIGENYEQYF
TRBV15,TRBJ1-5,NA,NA,TGTGCCACCAGCAGAGCCAGGGGTGGTAGTCAGCCCCAGCATTTT,CATSRARGGSQPQHF
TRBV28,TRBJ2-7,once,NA,TGTGCCAGCAGCCTAGGGTACTACGAGCAGTACTTC,CASSLGYYEQYF
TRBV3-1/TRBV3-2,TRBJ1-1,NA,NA,TGTGCCAGCAGCCAATCACTTACAGAAGCTTTCTTT,CASSQSLTEAFF
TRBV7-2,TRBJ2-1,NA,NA,TGTGCCAGCAGCTTATCGCGGGCGTCCTACAATGAGCAGTTCTTC,CASSLSRASYNEQFF
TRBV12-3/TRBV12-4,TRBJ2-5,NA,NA,TGTGCCAGCAGTTTTGTCACCCAAGGGACCCAGTACTTC,CASSFVTQGTQYF
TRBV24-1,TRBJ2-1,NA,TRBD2,TGTGCCAGCTCCGCGGGACTAGCGGGAAGGGGTGAGCAGTTCTTC,CASSAGLAGRGEQFF
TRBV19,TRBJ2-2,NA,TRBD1,TGTGCCAGTAGTAGGGGACAGGGGGTCACCGGGGAGCTGTTTTTT,CASSRGQGVTGELFF
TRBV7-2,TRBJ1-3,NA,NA,TGTGCCAGCAGCTTAGGGGATACTGGAAACACCATATATTTT,CASSLGDTGNTIYF
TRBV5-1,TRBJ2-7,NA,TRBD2,TGCGCCAGCAGCTTTTGGGTAGGCGGGAGTCTTTCCTACGAGCAGTACTTC,CASSFWVGGSLSYEQYF
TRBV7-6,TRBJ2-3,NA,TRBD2,TGTGCCAGCAGCTTAGGTGGGGCGGGAGCGGATACGCAGTATTTT,CASSLGGAGADTQYF
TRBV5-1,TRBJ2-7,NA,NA,TGCGCCAGCAGCTTGTCCTACCCAAGCGAGCAGTACTTC,CASSLSYPSEQYF
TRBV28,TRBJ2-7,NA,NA,TGTGCCAGCAGTCGGGCCGGGGCCCACTCCTACGAGCAGTACTTC,CASSRAGAHSYEQYF
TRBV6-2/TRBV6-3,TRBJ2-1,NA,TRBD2,TGTGCCAGCAGTTACGAGCGGCTAGCGGGAGGTGGGAATGAGCAGTTCTTC,CASSYERLAGGGNEQFF
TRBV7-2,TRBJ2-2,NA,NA,TGTGCCAGCAGCTTAGTGTGGAGGAGGGGGCTGCTGGACGGGGAGCTGTTTTTT,CASSLVWRRGLLDGELFF
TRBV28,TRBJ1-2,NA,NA,TGTGCCAGCAGTCCGAGAAGGGATGGCTACACCTTC,CASSPRRDGYTF
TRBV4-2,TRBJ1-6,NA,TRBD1,TGTGCCAGCAGCCAAGCGGACAGGGGGTTCAATTCACCCCTCCACTTT,CASSQADRGFNSPLHF
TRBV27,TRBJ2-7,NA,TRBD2,TGTGCCAGCACATGGACTAGCGGCTCCTACGAGCAGTACTTC,CASTWTSGSYEQYF
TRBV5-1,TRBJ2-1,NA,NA,TGCGCCAGCAGCCCCCTTCCCCCTACTTCCTACAATGAGCAGTTCTTC,CASSPLPPTSYNEQFF
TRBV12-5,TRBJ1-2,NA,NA,TGTGCTAGTGGTTTAGGTAGGGTTGGCTTGGGCTATGGCTACACCTTC,CASGLGRVGLGYGYTF